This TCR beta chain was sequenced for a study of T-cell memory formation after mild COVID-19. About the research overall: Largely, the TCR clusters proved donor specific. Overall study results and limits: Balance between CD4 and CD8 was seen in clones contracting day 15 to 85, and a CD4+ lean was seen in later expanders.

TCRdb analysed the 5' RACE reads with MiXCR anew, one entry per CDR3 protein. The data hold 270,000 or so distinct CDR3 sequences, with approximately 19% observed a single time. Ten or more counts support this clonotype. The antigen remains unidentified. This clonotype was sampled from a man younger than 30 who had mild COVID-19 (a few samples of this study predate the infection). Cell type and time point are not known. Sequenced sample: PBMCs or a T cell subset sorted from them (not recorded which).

CDR3 sequence reads: CASSQVTGAGYEQYF. DNA of the CDR3: TGCGCCAGCAGCCAAGTCACAGGGGCTGGCTACGAGCAGTACTTC. The chain uses TRBV4-1 and TRBJ2-7, with 7 positions matching TRBD1. This CDR3 is built from 15 residues. V was clipped by 1 base and J by 3 bases; unmatched bases: 6. From germline, CDR1 is MGHRA and CDR2 YSYEKL.